This T cell receptor (beta chain) was sequenced during a study of T cells in Graves' hyperthyroidism and ophthalmopathy. Only one count was recorded for this clonotype. Its antigen remains unidentified. Using RNA transcripts as the source, TCR beta CDR3 regions were amplified. An initial round of RT-PCR targeting the TCR CDR3 relied on the HTBI primer set. Via MiXCR, TCRdb re-called the multiplex PCR reads, giving one row per CDR3 protein. The repertoire holds over 700,000 distinct CDR3 sequences, with about 38% as singletons. The PBMCs studied were ones that came from 10 ml fresh peripheral blood. General study points: Most expanded thyroid clonotypes above 0.001 also appeared in blood. Ophthalmopathy cases were set apart from stable hyperthyroidism by a 13 V-J model. The model predicted ophthalmopathy a median around six months before onset.

The CDR3 loop spans 13 amino acids. Germline CDR1 and CDR2: MGHDK and SYGVNS. The TCR was taken from a man between 18 and 29 years old with Graves' hyperthyroidism. The gene calls are TRBV25-1 and TRBJ2-5; a weak D match, TRBD2 (5 bases). The material sequenced was blood. The CDR3 reads CARGFFGFETQYF. The CDR3 DNA reads TGTGCTAGAGGGTTCTTCGGGTTCGAGACCCAGTACTTC.